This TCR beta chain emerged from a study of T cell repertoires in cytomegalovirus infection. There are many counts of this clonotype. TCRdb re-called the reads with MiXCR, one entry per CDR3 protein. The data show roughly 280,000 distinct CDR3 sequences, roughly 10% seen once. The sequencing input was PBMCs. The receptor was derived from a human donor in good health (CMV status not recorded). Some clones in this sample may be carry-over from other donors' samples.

The CDR3 DNA sequence: TGTGCCAGCAGCTTAGCCGACTCCCCGATCCTGTTTTTT. Translated: CASSLADSPILFF. The chain uses TRBV7-2 and TRBJ2-2; D remains unclear. V was clipped by 0 bases and J by 14 bases, with 13 bases between them. This CDR3 is 13 amino acids long. The germline gives CDR1 SGHTA, CDR2 FQGNSA.